The rows below give T cell receptor beta chains drawn from one sample of a study of control samples from healthy donors and cancer patients. Some clones are missing from TCRdb's copy, which holds only in-frame ones; the method was immunoSEQ multiplex PCR. Of about 130,000 clones in the sample, over 75% were seen once. The material sequenced was blood. Every receptor here comes from a man younger than 35 in good health. The CDR3 runs from the conserved cysteine through the conserved F or W. D genes are given only for firm matches. Clone size, where shown, is once, few, many, or a class for clones that have expanded.

v_call: TRBV5-6; d_call: -; j_call: TRBJ1-5; clone_size: -; cdr3_aa: CASSLGQANQPQHF; cdr3_nt: TGTGCCAGCAGCTTGGGACAGGCGAATCAGCCCCAGCATTTT
v_call: TRBV5-1; d_call: TRBD1; j_call: TRBJ1-2; clone_size: once; cdr3_aa: CASSPGTENYGYTF; cdr3_nt: TGCGCCAGCAGCCCGGGGACAGAGAACTATGGCTACACCTTC
v_call: TRBV18; d_call: -; j_call: TRBJ2-7; clone_size: -; cdr3_aa: CASSPLLGASSYEQYF; cdr3_nt: TGTGCCAGCTCACCCCTTCTAGGAGCAAGCTCCTACGAGCAGTACTTC
v_call: TRBV9; d_call: -; j_call: TRBJ2-7; clone_size: -; cdr3_aa: CASSAQRRGRETYEQYF; cdr3_nt: TGTGCCAGCAGCGCCCAGCGGAGGGGACGGGAGACCTACGAGCAGTACTTC
v_call: TRBV28; d_call: TRBD1; j_call: TRBJ1-4; clone_size: once; cdr3_aa: CASSSAGQGDEKLFF; cdr3_nt: TGTGCCAGCAGTTCGGCGGGACAGGGTGATGAAAAACTGTTTTTT
v_call: TRBV2; d_call: -; j_call: TRBJ1-2; clone_size: -; cdr3_aa: CASSEGGGFGGYTF; cdr3_nt: TGTGCCAGCAGTGAAGGGGGAGGGTTTGGCGGCTACACCTTC
v_call: TRBV11-2; d_call: -; j_call: TRBJ1-4; clone_size: -; cdr3_aa: CASSLGLGVGRNINEKLFF; cdr3_nt: TGTGCCAGCAGCTTAGGCCTGGGAGTGGGGAGGAACATTAATGAAAAACTGTTTTTT
v_call: TRBV6-5; d_call: -; j_call: TRBJ2-5; clone_size: -; cdr3_aa: CASSYSHDPETQYF; cdr3_nt: TGTGCCAGCAGTTACTCCCACGATCCAGAGACCCAGTACTTC
v_call: TRBV18; d_call: -; j_call: TRBJ1-1; clone_size: -; cdr3_aa: CASSPRDGGTEAFF; cdr3_nt: TGTGCCAGCTCACCGAGGGACGGAGGCACTGAAGCTTTCTTT
v_call: TRBV19; d_call: -; j_call: TRBJ1-1; clone_size: few; cdr3_aa: CASSIGGNTEAFF; cdr3_nt: TGTGCCAGTAGTATCGGGGGAAACACTGAAGCTTTCTTT
v_call: TRBV6-6; d_call: TRBD1; j_call: TRBJ1-6; clone_size: -; cdr3_aa: CASGHFNRGRDSPLHF; cdr3_nt: TGTGCCAGCGGGCATTTTAACAGGGGGCGAGATTCACCCCTCCACTTT
v_call: TRBV28; d_call: TRBD1; j_call: TRBJ1-4; clone_size: -; cdr3_aa: CASSRGGQGREKLFF; cdr3_nt: TGTGCCAGCAGCAGAGGGGGACAGGGGCGGGAAAAACTGTTTTTT
v_call: TRBV29-1; d_call: -; j_call: TRBJ1-1; clone_size: few; cdr3_aa: CSALDLNTEAFF; cdr3_nt: TGCAGCGCCCTTGACCTGAACACTGAAGCTTTCTTT
v_call: TRBV10-2; d_call: -; j_call: TRBJ1-5; clone_size: once; cdr3_aa: CASSDGDNQPQHF; cdr3_nt: TGCGCCAGCAGTGACGGGGATAATCAGCCCCAGCATTTT
v_call: TRBV4-1; d_call: TRBD1; j_call: TRBJ2-5; clone_size: -; cdr3_aa: CASSHQDRDQETQYF; cdr3_nt: TGCGCCAGCAGCCACCAGGACAGGGACCAAGAGACCCAGTACTTC
v_call: TRBV4-2; d_call: -; j_call: TRBJ2-7; clone_size: -; cdr3_aa: CASSQDGSYEQYF; cdr3_nt: TGTGCCAGCAGCCAAGACGGCTCCTACGAGCAGTACTTC
v_call: TRBV21-1; d_call: -; j_call: TRBJ1-4; clone_size: -; cdr3_aa: CASSKGQGRDEKLFF; cdr3_nt: TGTGCCAGCAGCAAAGGTCAGGGTAGGGATGAAAAACTGTTTTTT
v_call: TRBV19; d_call: TRBD1; j_call: TRBJ1-2; clone_size: -; cdr3_aa: CASSPPGQWEGYTF; cdr3_nt: TGTGCCAGTAGTCCCCCGGGACAGTGGGAAGGCTACACCTTC
v_call: TRBV7-9; d_call: -; j_call: TRBJ2-1; clone_size: once; cdr3_aa: CASSLSLPGNEQFF; cdr3_nt: TGTGCCAGCAGCTTAAGCCTCCCCGGCAATGAGCAGTTCTTC
v_call: TRBV10-1; d_call: -; j_call: TRBJ2-2; clone_size: few; cdr3_aa: CASSYYPPGRNTGELFF; cdr3_nt: TGCGCCAGCAGTTATTACCCACCGGGACGGAACACCGGGGAGCTGTTTTTT
v_call: TRBV9; d_call: -; j_call: TRBJ2-1; clone_size: -; cdr3_aa: CASSATSGRSYNEQFF; cdr3_nt: TGTGCCAGCAGCGCCACCTCCGGGAGATCCTACAATGAGCAGTTCTTC
v_call: TRBV21-1; d_call: -; j_call: TRBJ2-2; clone_size: -; cdr3_aa: CASSKAWRENTGELFF; cdr3_nt: TGTGCCAGCAGCAAAGCGTGGCGGGAAAACACCGGGGAGCTGTTTTTT
v_call: TRBV21-1; d_call: -; j_call: TRBJ2-5; clone_size: -; cdr3_aa: CASSKVWPLYQETQYF; cdr3_nt: TGTGCCAGCAGCAAAGTCTGGCCCCTGTACCAAGAGACCCAGTACTTC
v_call: TRBV6-2/TRBV6-3; d_call: -; j_call: TRBJ1-5; clone_size: -; cdr3_aa: CASSYGQGSDQPQHF; cdr3_nt: TGTGCCAGCAGTTACGGGCAGGGTAGCGATCAGCCCCAGCATTTT
v_call: TRBV5-1; d_call: TRBD2; j_call: TRBJ2-5; clone_size: -; cdr3_aa: CASSSEGLAGVETQYF; cdr3_nt: TGCGCCAGCAGCTCGGAAGGACTAGCGGGAGTAGAGACCCAGTACTTC
v_call: TRBV12-3/TRBV12-4; d_call: -; j_call: TRBJ1-5; clone_size: -; cdr3_aa: CASSLDRDQPQHF; cdr3_nt: TGTGCCAGCAGTTTAGACAGGGATCAGCCCCAGCATTTT
v_call: TRBV19; d_call: TRBD1; j_call: TRBJ2-2; clone_size: -; cdr3_aa: CASSWETGVAGTGELFF; cdr3_nt: TGTGCCAGTAGTTGGGAGACAGGGGTTGCTGGAACCGGGGAGCTGTTTTTT
v_call: TRBV28; d_call: -; j_call: TRBJ1-3; clone_size: -; cdr3_aa: CASSFAGGLSGNTIYF; cdr3_nt: TGTGCCAGCAGTTTTGCCGGCGGGCTATCTGGAAACACCATATATTTT
v_call: TRBV19; d_call: -; j_call: TRBJ1-1; clone_size: once; cdr3_aa: CASSRDDTEAFF; cdr3_nt: TGTGCCAGTAGTCGGGATGACACTGAAGCTTTCTTT
v_call: TRBV5-1; d_call: TRBD1; j_call: TRBJ1-2; clone_size: -; cdr3_aa: CASSSGDSYGYTF; cdr3_nt: TGCGCCAGCAGCTCAGGGGACAGCTATGGCTACACCTTC
v_call: TRBV30; d_call: -; j_call: TRBJ1-1; clone_size: -; cdr3_aa: CALSPGVTEAFF; cdr3_nt: TGTGCCTTGAGCCCGGGGGTCACTGAAGCTTTCTTT
v_call: TRBV7-9; d_call: -; j_call: TRBJ1-4; clone_size: -; cdr3_aa: CASSLTGYSIEKLFF; cdr3_nt: TGTGCCAGCAGCTTAACAGGTTACTCAATTGAAAAACTGTTTTTT
v_call: TRBV24-1; d_call: TRBD1; j_call: TRBJ2-3; clone_size: -; cdr3_aa: CATSERQGRTDTQYF; cdr3_nt: TGTGCCACCAGTGAGCGACAGGGGCGAACAGATACGCAGTATTTT
v_call: TRBV28; d_call: -; j_call: TRBJ1-2; clone_size: once; cdr3_aa: CASSLNGRDYGYTF; cdr3_nt: TGTGCCAGCAGCCTAAACGGGCGAGACTATGGCTACACCTTC
v_call: TRBV27; d_call: TRBD1; j_call: TRBJ1-2; clone_size: -; cdr3_aa: CASSWDRTTNYGYTF; cdr3_nt: TGTGCCAGCAGCTGGGACAGAACCACTAACTATGGCTACACCTTC
v_call: TRBV15; d_call: -; j_call: TRBJ1-4; clone_size: -; cdr3_aa: CATSNRGGGEKLFF; cdr3_nt: TGTGCCACCAGCAATAGGGGGGGAGGCGAAAAACTGTTTTTT
v_call: TRBV5-1; d_call: TRBD1; j_call: TRBJ2-7; clone_size: -; cdr3_aa: CANIPRTGGYEQYF; cdr3_nt: TGCGCCAACATTCCCAGGACAGGGGGGTACGAGCAGTACTTC
v_call: TRBV3-1/TRBV3-2; d_call: -; j_call: TRBJ1-1; clone_size: -; cdr3_aa: CASSQDPGGRGNTEAFF; cdr3_nt: TGTGCCAGCAGCCAAGACCCGGGCGGACGGGGGAACACTGAAGCTTTCTTT
v_call: TRBV6-4; d_call: -; j_call: TRBJ1-4; clone_size: -; cdr3_aa: CASTGGEHGKLFF; cdr3_nt: TGTGCCAGCACGGGGGGTGAGCACGGAAAACTGTTTTTT
v_call: TRBV2; d_call: -; j_call: TRBJ1-5; clone_size: -; cdr3_aa: CASSRRNQPQHF; cdr3_nt: TGTGCCAGCAGCCGGAGAAATCAGCCCCAGCATTTT
v_call: TRBV6-4; d_call: -; j_call: TRBJ1-5; clone_size: -; cdr3_aa: CASSWKGVNQPQHF; cdr3_nt: TGTGCCAGCAGTTGGAAGGGTGTCAATCAGCCCCAGCATTTT
v_call: TRBV9; d_call: -; j_call: TRBJ2-5; clone_size: -; cdr3_aa: CASSVGVGDGETQYF; cdr3_nt: TGTGCCAGCAGCGTAGGTGTGGGAGATGGCGAGACCCAGTACTTC
v_call: TRBV18; d_call: TRBD2; j_call: TRBJ2-3; clone_size: -; cdr3_aa: CASSLLAGGRYTQYF; cdr3_nt: TGTGCCAGCTCACTACTAGCGGGAGGCCGATATACGCAGTATTTT
v_call: TRBV30; d_call: TRBD1; j_call: TRBJ2-7; clone_size: -; cdr3_aa: CAWSVVTGKGYEQYF; cdr3_nt: TGTGCCTGGAGTGTCGTGACAGGGAAGGGCTACGAGCAGTACTTC
v_call: TRBV19; d_call: TRBD1; j_call: TRBJ1-5; clone_size: -; cdr3_aa: CATHWGGGTYQPQHF; cdr3_nt: TGTGCCACCCACTGGGGAGGGGGCACCTATCAGCCCCAGCATTTT
v_call: TRBV6-6; d_call: -; j_call: TRBJ2-5; clone_size: -; cdr3_aa: CASSPMGFQETQYF; cdr3_nt: TGTGCCAGCAGTCCGATGGGGTTCCAAGAGACCCAGTACTTC
v_call: TRBV6-5; d_call: -; j_call: TRBJ2-3; clone_size: -; cdr3_aa: CASSYFGETDTQYF; cdr3_nt: TGTGCCAGCAGTTACTTCGGGGAAACAGATACGCAGTATTTT
v_call: TRBV10-2; d_call: TRBD2; j_call: TRBJ2-1; clone_size: -; cdr3_aa: CASSESGGGRAFF; cdr3_nt: TGCGCCAGCAGTGAGTCGGGCGGGGGTCGGGCGTTCTTC
v_call: TRBV7-2; d_call: -; j_call: TRBJ1-4; clone_size: -; cdr3_aa: CASSLGWGGLRNEKLFF; cdr3_nt: TGTGCCAGCAGCTTAGGGTGGGGGGGACTCAGGAATGAAAAACTGTTTTTT
v_call: TRBV12-3/TRBV12-4; d_call: -; j_call: TRBJ2-7; clone_size: -; cdr3_aa: CASSPRSEEQYF; cdr3_nt: TGTGCCAGCAGTCCCCGGTCGGAGGAGCAGTACTTC
v_call: TRBV19; d_call: TRBD1; j_call: TRBJ1-5; clone_size: -; cdr3_aa: CASSIAGQGNQPQHF; cdr3_nt: TGTGCCAGTAGTATAGCTGGACAGGGGAATCAGCCCCAGCATTTT
v_call: TRBV29-1; d_call: -; j_call: TRBJ1-1; clone_size: once; cdr3_aa: CSVEVTENTEAFF; cdr3_nt: TGCAGCGTTGAAGTGACAGAGAACACTGAAGCTTTCTTT